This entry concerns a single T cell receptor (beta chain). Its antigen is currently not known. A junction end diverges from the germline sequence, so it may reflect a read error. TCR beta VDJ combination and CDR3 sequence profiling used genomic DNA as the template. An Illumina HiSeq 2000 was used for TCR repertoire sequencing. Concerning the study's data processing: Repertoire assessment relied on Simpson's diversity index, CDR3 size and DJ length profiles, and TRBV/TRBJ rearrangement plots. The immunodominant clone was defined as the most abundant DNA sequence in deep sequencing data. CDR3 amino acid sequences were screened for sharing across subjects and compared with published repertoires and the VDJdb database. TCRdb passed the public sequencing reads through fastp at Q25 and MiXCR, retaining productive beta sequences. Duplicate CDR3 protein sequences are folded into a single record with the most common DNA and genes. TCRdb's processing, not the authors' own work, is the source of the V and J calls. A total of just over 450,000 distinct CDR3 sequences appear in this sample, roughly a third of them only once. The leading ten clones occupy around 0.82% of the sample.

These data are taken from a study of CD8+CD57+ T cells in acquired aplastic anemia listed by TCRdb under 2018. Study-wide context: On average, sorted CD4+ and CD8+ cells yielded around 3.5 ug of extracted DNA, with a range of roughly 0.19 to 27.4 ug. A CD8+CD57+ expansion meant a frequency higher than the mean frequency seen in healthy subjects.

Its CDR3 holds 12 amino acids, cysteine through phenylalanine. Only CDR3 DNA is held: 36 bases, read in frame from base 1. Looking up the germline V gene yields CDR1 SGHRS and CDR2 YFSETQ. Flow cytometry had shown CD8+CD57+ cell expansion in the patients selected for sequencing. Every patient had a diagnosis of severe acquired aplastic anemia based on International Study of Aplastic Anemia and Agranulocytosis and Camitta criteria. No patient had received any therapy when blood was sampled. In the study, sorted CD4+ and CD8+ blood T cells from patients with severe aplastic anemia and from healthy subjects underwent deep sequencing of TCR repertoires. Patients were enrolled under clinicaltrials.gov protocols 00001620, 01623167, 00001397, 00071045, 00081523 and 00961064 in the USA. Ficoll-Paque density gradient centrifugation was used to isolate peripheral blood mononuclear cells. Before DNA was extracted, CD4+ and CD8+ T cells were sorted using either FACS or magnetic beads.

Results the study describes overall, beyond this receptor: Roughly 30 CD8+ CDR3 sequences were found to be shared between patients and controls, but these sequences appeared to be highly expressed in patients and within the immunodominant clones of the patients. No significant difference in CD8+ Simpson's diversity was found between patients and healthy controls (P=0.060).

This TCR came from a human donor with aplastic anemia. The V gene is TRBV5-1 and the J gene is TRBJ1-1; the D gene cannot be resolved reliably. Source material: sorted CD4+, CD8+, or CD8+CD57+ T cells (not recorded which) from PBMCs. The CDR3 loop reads CASSFSGGLGSF. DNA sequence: TGCGCCAGCAGCTTTAGTGGAGGGCTCGGGAGCTTT.